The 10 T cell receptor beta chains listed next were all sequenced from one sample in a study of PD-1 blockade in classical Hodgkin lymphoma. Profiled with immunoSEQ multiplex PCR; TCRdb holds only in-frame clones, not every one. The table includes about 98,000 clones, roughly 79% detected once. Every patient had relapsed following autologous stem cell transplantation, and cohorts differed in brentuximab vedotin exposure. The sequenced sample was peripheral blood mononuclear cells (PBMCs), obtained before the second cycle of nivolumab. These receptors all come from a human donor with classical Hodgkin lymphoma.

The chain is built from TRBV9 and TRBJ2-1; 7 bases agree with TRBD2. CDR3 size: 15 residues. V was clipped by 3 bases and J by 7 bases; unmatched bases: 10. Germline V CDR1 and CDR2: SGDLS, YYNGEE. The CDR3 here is CASSAASGGGNEQFF. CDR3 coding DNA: TGTGCCAGCAGCGCGGCTAGCGGAGGAGGGAATGAGCAGTTCTTC. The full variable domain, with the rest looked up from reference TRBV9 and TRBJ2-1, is DSGVTQTPKHLITATGQRVTLRCSPRSGDLSVYWYQQSLDQGLQFLIQYYNGEERAKGNILERFSAQQFPDLHSELNLSSLELGDSALYFCASSAASGGGNEQFFGPGTRLTVL.

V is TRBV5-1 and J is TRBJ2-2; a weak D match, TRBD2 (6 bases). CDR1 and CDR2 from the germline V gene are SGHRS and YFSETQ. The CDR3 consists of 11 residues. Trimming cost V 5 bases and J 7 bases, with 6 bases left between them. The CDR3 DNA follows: TGCGCCAGCAGGGGAGGCGGGGAGCTGTTTTTT. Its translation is CASRGGGELFF.

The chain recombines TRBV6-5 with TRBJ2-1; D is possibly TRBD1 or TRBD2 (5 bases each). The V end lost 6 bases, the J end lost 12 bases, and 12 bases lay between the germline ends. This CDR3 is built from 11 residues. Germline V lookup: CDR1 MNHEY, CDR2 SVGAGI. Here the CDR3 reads CASREGWRQFF. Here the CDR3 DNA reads TGTGCCAGCAGAGAGGGGTGGCGGCAGTTCTTC.

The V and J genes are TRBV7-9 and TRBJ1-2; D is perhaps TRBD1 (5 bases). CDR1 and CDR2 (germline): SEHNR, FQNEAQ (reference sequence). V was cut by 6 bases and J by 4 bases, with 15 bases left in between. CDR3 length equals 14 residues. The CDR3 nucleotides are TGTGCCAGCAGAAAAGTTGACAGAACCTATGGCTACACCTTC. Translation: CASRKVDRTYGYTF.

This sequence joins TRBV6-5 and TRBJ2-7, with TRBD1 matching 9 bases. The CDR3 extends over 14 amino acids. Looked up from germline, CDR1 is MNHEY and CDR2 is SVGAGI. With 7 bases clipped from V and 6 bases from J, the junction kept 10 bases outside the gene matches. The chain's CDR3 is CASTSPGTGSEQYF. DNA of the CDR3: TGTGCCAGCACCAGTCCCGGGACAGGGAGCGAGCAGTACTTC.

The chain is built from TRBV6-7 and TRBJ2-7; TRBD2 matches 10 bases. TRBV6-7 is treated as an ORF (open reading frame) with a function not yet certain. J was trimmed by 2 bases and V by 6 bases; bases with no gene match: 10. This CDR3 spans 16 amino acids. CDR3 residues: CASSYLTSGEPYEQYF. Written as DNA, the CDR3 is TGTGCCAGCAGCTACCTAACTAGCGGGGAACCCTACGAGCAGTACTTC.

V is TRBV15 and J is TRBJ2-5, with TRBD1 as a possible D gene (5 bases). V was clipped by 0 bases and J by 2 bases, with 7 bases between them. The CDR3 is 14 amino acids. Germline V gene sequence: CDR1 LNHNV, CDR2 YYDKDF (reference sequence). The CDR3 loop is CATSRDRAQETQYF. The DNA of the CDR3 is TGTGCCACCAGCAGAGACAGGGCTCAAGAGACCCAGTACTTC. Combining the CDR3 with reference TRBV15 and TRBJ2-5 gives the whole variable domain DAMVIQNPRYQVTQFGKPVTLSCSQTLNHNVMYWYQQKSSQAPKLLFHYYDKDFNNEADTPDNFQSRRPNTSFCFLDIRSPGLGDTAMYLCATSRDRAQETQYFGPGTRLLVL.

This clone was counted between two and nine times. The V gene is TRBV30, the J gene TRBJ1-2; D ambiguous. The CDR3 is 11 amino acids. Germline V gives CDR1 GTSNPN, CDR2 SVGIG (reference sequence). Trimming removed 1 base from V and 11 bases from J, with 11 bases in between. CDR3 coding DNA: TGTGCCTGGAGTGAAGGAGGGCGTTACACCTTC. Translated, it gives CAWSEGGRYTF.

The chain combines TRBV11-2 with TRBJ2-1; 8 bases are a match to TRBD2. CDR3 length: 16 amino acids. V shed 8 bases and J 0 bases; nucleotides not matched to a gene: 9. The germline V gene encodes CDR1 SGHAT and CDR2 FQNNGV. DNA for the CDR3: TGTGCCAGCTCGGGGGGCGCGGGAGGCTCCTACAATGAGCAGTTCTTC. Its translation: CASSGGAGGSYNEQFF. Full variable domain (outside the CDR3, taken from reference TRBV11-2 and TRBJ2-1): EAGVAQSPRYKIIEKRQSVAFWCNPISGHATLYWYQQILGQGPKLLIQFQNNGVVDDSQLPKDRFSAERLKGVDSTLKIQPAKLEDSAVYLCASSGGAGGSYNEQFFGPGTRLTVL.

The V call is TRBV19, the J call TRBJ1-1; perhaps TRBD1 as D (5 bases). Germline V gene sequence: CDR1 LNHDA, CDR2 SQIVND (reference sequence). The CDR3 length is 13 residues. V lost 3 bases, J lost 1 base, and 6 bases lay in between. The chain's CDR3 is CASSIQGNTEAFF. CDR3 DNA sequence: TGTGCCAGTAGTATCCAGGGGAACACTGAAGCTTTCTTT. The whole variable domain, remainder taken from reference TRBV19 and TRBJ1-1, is DGGITQSPKYLFRKEGQNVTLSCEQNLNHDAMYWYRQDPGQGLRLIYYSQIVNDFQKGDIAEGYSVSREKKESFPLTVTSAQKNPTAFYLCASSIQGNTEAFFGQGTRLTVV.